The T cell receptor delta chain described here comes from a study of Vδ1+ human thymocytes. Sequences come from RNA converted to cDNA by reverse transcription. The CDR3 regions were amplified by multiplex PCR from V-gene primers to a constant-region primer. TCRdb re-called the multiplex PCR reads through CATT. Among about 55,000 delta-chain clones listed, about a sixth were seen once. After alphabeta T cell depletion, CD3+ Vdelta1+ Vdelta2- thymocytes were sorted. Between roughly 97% and 99.6% of sorted thymocytes were Vdelta1+. Overall study results and limits: About 20% of thymic delta-chain sequences were Vdelta2, with few Vdelta3, unlike blood Vdelta1+ controls. In the thymus, TRG and TRD repertoires looked highly polyclonal with Gaussian CDR3 lengths.

The V segment lost 2 bases and the J segment 7 bases; nucleotides outside the gene matches: 21. CDR3 size: 19 residues. Germline-derived CDR1 and CDR2 are TSWWSYY and QGS. This clone has just a few counts. Its specificity is not known. The TCR comes from a boy in the first two years of life who had congenital heart surgery. Sequenced: Vdelta1+ gamma-delta thymocytes from the thymus. Subset: FACS-sorted CD3+ TCRalphabeta- TCRVdelta1+ TCRVdelta2- thymocytes. This chain uses TRDV1 with TRDJ1; TRDD2 aligns across 8 bases. As DNA, the CDR3 is TGTGCTCTTGGGGAAGAAGGCCTTCCTAAGCCATACGGGGATCTTAAACTCATCTTT. Translation: CALGEEGLPKPYGDLKLIF.